Following are 10 T cell receptor beta chains from one sample sequenced in a study of blood T cells in healthy people across ages. A second roughly 7 to 12 cycle PCR used barcoded and J-beta primers. In TCRdb, the 5' RACE reads were re-called with MiXCR into one record per CDR3 protein. The sample shows approximately 1,700,000 distinct CDR3 sequences, about two fifths of them seen only once. The sequenced sample consisted of blood. The receptor set was obtained from a human donor in good health.

In this sample, this clonotype turned up a few times. The V and J genes are TRBV7-2 and TRBJ2-5; D is unresolved. With the DNA end fitting TRBJ2-7 better, the J assignment may be wrong. This CDR3 has 14 amino acids. The germline V gene encodes CDR1 SGHTA and CDR2 FQGNSA. The CDR3: CASSPRPPYYEQYF. CDR3 coding DNA: TGTGCCAGCAGCCCTCGGCCCCCTTATTACGAGCAGTACTTC.

The V call is TRBV12-3 or TRBV12-4, the J call TRBJ1-4; 9 nucleotides line up with TRBD1. The CDR3 is 14 residues long. V lost 5 bases to trimming and J lost 3 bases; unmatched junction nucleotides: 1. CDR3 nucleotides: TGTGCCAGCAGTGGGGACAGGGCTAATGAAAAACTGTTTTTT. This encodes CASSGDRANEKLFF.

The chain is built from TRBV5-1 and TRBJ1-2; possibly TRBD1 for D (5 bases). The germline V and J ends were trimmed by 4 bases and 6 bases, with 19 bases remaining between them. Germline CDR1 reads SGHRS; CDR2 reads YFSETQ. The CDR3 runs to 15 residues. The DNA for the CDR3 is TGCGCCAGCAGCGCTCTGGACACCCGGCCGCATGGCTACACCTTC. This sequence encodes CASSALDTRPHGYTF.

This clonotype was detected a few times. The V gene is TRBV3-1, the J gene TRBJ2-3, with D possibly called TRBD1 or TRBD2 (5 bases each). V was shortened by 4 bases and J by 9 bases, with 23 bases between the two germline ends. CDR1 and CDR2 from the germline V gene are LGHDT and YNNKEL (reference sequence). CDR3 length: 16 residues. Written as DNA, the CDR3 is TGTGCCAGCAGCCTGAGGGCTCACAGACCCGAGGGGACGCAGTATTTT. Translated: CASSLRAHRPEGTQYF.

The V gene is TRBV7-2, the J gene TRBJ2-6, with a weak D call TRBD1 (6 bases). This CDR3 has 15 amino acids. The germline V gene encodes CDR1 SGHTA and CDR2 FQGNSA. Trimming left V 7 bases short and J 4 bases short, with 14 bases between. The chain's CDR3 is CASNQDRWGANVLTF. CDR3 DNA: TGTGCCAGCAACCAAGACAGGTGGGGGGCCAACGTCCTGACTTTC.

This clonotype was observed a single time. The chain links TRBV24-1 to TRBJ2-1, with 8 nucleotides matching TRBD1. The CDR3 totals 17 residues. Per the germline V gene, CDR1 is KGHDR and CDR2 is SFDVKD. After removal of 2 bases from V and 1 base from J, the junction contained 6 bases not matched to a gene. The CDR3 loop reads CATSDSTDRVSYNEQFF. As DNA, the CDR3 is TGTGCCACCAGTGATTCGACGGACAGGGTGTCCTACAATGAGCAGTTCTTC.

This clonotype appeared once. The chain carries TRBV7-2 and TRBJ1-4; unclear D gene. Germline assignment: CDR1 SGHTA and CDR2 FQGNSA. The length of the CDR3 is 15 residues. Trimming took 1 base from V and 3 from J, leaving 9 bases between them. This CDR3 reads CASSLVLGSNEKLFF. The DNA for the CDR3 is TGTGCCAGCAGCTTAGTCTTAGGGTCTAATGAAAAACTGTTTTTT.

In its sample, this clonotype was seen a few times. The V gene is TRBV5-1, the J gene TRBJ1-2, with D maybe TRBD1 (5 bases). The V end lost 0 bases, the J end lost 8 bases, and 14 bases lay between the germline ends. Germline V gives CDR1 SGHRS, CDR2 YFSETQ. This CDR3 is 14 amino acids long. The CDR3 spells CASSLEGPLRGYTF. For the CDR3, the DNA is TGCGCCAGCAGCTTGGAGGGACCGCTACGGGGCTACACCTTC.

The chain employs TRBV20-1 and TRBJ2-5; D call uncertain. The length of the CDR3 is 14 residues. The V and J ends lost 5 bases and 1 base respectively, with 14 bases between them. CDR1 DFQATT and CDR2 SNEGSKA come from the germline V gene (reference sequence). The DNA of the CDR3 is TGCAGTGCTGGTAGTGGTAGGTTCCAAGAGACCCAGTACTTC. It is translated as CSAGSGRFQETQYF.

This chain joins TRBV7-2 and TRBJ1-5; D uncertain. V was pared by 4 bases and J by 3 bases, with 13 bases between. Per the germline V gene, CDR1 is SGHTA and CDR2 is FQGNSA. The CDR3 runs 15 residues. The CDR3 reads CASSSADGYNQPQHF. CDR3 in DNA: TGTGCCAGCAGCTCAGCCGACGGCTACAATCAGCCCCAGCATTTT.